This entry is about one T cell receptor (beta chain). V dropped 8 bases and J dropped 1 base, with 18 bases sitting between them. The length of the CDR3 is 15 residues. Germline lookup yields CDR1 MNHEY and CDR2 SMNVEV (reference sequence). Patients from Seattle were sampled longitudinally, starting during active infection. The sample is drawn from a study of blood T cell repertoires in COVID-19. About the research overall: Material from acute and convalescent COVID-19 was sourced from the United States, Italy and Spain. The analysed material was cDNA or gDNA that came from T cells, B-cell-depleted T cells, or PBMCs.

Authors' processing steps: Estimated nucleated cell counts came from reference gene primer amplification. The method was immunoSEQ multiplex PCR; TCRdb's version includes in-frame clones alone and lacks a portion of them. D and trimming come from the DNA, and the V and J calls and clone size come from that table. The repertoire includes some 200,000 clones, around nine tenths of them detected once, and around 13% sits in the top ten. Sample: peripheral blood. This clonotype originated in a woman in her 70s with COVID-19, enrolled during active disease. The chain links TRBV27 to TRBJ2-7; possibly TRBD2 for D (7 bases). The CDR3 coding sequence is TGTGCCAGCCAAAGGGGGGGGCTTGGTTCCTACGAGCAGTACTTC. It codes for CASQRGGLGSYEQYF.